The clone carrying this TCR beta chain has more than one count but fewer than ten. Its antigen is unidentified. This sample is part of a study of T-cell memory formation after mild COVID-19. Study-wide results and caveats: There was a balanced CD4/CD8 profile in clones contracting day 15 to 85, and later expanders leaned CD4+.

The CDR3 extends over 13 amino acids. The trim removed 5 bases at V and 5 bases at J, leaving 5 bases unmatched. MiXCR, run by TCRdb on the 5' RACE reads, gives a single entry per CDR3 protein. The sample has roughly 130,000 distinct CDR3 sequences; roughly 6.2% are singletons. The sequenced sample was PBMCs or a T cell subset sorted from them (not recorded which). The clonotype comes from an adult woman who had mild COVID-19 (a few samples of this study predate the infection). Cell type and time point are not known. V usage is TRBV12-3 or TRBV12-4 and J usage is TRBJ1-2; 7 bases are shared with TRBD1. The CDR3 coding sequence is TGTGCCAGCAGTATAGGACAGGAATATGGCTACACCTTC. The encoded protein is CASSIGQEYGYTF.